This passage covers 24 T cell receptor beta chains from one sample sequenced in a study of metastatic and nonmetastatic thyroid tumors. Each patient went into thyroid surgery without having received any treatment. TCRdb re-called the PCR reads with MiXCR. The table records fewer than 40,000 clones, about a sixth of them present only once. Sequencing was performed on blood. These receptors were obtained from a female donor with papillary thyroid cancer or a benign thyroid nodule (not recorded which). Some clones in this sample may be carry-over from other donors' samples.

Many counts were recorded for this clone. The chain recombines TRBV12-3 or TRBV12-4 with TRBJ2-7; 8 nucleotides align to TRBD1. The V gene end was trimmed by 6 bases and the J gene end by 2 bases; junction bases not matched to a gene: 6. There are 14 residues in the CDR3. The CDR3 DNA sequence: TGTGCCAGCAGCCCTGGACAGGGTGCCTACGAGCAGTACTTC. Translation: CASSPGQGAYEQYF.

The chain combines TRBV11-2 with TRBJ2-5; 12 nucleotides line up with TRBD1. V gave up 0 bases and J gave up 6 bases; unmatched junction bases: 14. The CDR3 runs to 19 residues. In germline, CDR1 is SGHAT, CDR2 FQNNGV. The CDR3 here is CASSLEDAPGQGAGKTQYF. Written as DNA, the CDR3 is TGTGCCAGCAGCTTAGAGGACGCTCCGGGACAGGGGGCGGGGAAGACCCAGTACTTC.

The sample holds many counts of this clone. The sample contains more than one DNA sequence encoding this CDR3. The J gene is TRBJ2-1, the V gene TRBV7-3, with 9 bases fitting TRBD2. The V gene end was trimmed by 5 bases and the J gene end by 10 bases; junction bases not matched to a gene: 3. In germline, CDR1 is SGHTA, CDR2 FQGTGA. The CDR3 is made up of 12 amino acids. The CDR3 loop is CASSTTSGEQFF. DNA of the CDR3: TGTGCCAGCAGCACGACTAGCGGCGAGCAGTTCTTC.

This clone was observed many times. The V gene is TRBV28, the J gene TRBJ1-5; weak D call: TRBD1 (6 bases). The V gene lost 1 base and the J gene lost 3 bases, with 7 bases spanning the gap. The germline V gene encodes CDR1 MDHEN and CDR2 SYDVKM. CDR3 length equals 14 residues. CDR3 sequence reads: CASSLYRVNQPQHF. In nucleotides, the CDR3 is TGTGCCAGCAGTTTATACAGGGTCAATCAGCCCCAGCATTTT.

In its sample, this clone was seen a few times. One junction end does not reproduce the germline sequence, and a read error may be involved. The chain's CDR3 is CTSTPQRCPQHF. CDR3 DNA: TGTACCAGCACCCCACAGAGGTGTCCCCAGCATTTT. The chain combines TRBV28 with TRBJ1-5, with D uncertain. Germline lookup yields CDR1 MDHEN and CDR2 SYDVKM. The CDR3 has 12 residues. The full variable domain, with the rest looked up from reference TRBV28 and TRBJ1-5, is DVKVTQSSRYLVKRTGEKVFLECVQDMDHENMFWYRQDPGLGLRLIYFSYDVKMKEKGDIPEGYSVSREKKERFSLILESASTNQTSMYLCTSTPQRCPQHFGDGTRLSIL.

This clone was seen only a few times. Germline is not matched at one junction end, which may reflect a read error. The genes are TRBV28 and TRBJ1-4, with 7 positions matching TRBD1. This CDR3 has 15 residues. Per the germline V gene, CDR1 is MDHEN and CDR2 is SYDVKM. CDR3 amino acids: CASSWQGEPNEKLFF. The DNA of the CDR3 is TGTGCCAGCAGCTGGCAGGGGGAACCCAATGAAAAACTGTTCTTT.

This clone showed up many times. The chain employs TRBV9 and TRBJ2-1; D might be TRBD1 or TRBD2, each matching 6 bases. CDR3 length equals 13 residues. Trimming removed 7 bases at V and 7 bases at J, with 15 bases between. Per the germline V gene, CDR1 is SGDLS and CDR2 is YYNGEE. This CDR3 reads CASARLGGNEQFF. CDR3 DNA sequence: TGTGCCAGCGCGCGTTTAGGGGGGAATGAGCAGTTCTTC.

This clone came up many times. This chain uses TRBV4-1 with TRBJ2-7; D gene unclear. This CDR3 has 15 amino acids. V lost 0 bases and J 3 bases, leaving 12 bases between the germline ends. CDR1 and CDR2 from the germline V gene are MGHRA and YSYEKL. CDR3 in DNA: TGCGCCAGCAGCCAAGATCGGAACATCGTCTACGAGCAGTACTTC. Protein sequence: CASSQDRNIVYEQYF.

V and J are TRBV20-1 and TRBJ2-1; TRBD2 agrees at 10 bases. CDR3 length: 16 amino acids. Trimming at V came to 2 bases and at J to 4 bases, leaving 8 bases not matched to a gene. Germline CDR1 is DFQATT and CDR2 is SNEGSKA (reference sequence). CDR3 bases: TGCAGTGCTAGACACATAGCGGGAGGCTCGTACAATGAGCAGTTCTTC. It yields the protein CSARHIAGGSYNEQFF.

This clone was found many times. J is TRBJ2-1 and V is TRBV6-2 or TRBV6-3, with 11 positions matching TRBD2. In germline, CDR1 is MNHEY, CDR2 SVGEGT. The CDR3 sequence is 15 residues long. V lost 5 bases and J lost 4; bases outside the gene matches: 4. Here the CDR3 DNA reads TGTGCCAGCAGTCCGGGACTAGCGGATTACAATGAGCAGTTCTTC. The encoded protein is CASSPGLADYNEQFF.

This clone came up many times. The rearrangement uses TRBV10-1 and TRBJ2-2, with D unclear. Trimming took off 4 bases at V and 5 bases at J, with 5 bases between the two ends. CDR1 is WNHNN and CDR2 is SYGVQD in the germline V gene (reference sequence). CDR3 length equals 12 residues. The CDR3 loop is CASSGWTGELFF. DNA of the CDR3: TGCGCCAGCAGTGGATGGACCGGGGAGCTGTTTTTT.

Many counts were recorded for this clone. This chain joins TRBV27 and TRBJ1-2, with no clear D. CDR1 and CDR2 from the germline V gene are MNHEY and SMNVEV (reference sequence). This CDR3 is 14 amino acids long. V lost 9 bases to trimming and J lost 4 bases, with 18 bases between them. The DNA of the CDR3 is TGTGCCAGTGGGTATCTACAGCCGTCCTATGGCTACACCTTC. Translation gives CASGYLQPSYGYTF.

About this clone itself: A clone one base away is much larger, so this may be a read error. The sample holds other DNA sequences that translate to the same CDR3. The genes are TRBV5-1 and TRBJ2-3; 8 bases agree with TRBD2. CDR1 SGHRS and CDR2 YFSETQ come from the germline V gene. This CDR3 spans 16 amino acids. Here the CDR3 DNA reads TGCGCCGGCAGCTTGGGGAGCGGGAGTAGCCCAGATACGCAGTATTTT. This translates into CAGSLGSGSSPDTQYF.

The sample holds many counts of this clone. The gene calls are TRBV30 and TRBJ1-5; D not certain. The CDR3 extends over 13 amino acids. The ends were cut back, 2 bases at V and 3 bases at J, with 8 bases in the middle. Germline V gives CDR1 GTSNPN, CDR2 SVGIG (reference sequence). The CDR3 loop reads CAWSREPNQPQHF. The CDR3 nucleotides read TGTGCCTGGAGTCGGGAGCCCAATCAGCCCCAGCATTTT.

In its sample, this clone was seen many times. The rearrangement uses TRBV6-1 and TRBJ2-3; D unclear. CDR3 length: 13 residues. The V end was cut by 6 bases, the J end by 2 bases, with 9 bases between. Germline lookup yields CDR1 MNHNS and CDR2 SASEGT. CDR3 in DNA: TGTGCCAGCAGGAGGATCGACACAGATACGCAGTATTTT. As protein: CASRRIDTDTQYF.

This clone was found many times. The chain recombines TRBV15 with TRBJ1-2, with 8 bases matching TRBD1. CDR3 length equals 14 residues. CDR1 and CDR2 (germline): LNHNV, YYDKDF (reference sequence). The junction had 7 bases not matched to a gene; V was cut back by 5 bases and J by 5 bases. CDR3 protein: CATSAPGGSYGYTF. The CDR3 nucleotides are TGTGCCACCAGCGCCCCAGGGGGCTCGTATGGCTACACCTTC.

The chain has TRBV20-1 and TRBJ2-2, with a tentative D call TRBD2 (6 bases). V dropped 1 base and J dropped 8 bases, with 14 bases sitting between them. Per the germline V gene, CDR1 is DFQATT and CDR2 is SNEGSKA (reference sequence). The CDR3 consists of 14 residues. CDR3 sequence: CSARAPLGGGELFF. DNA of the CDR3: TGCAGTGCTAGAGCCCCGCTTGGAGGGGGGGAGCTGTTTTTT.

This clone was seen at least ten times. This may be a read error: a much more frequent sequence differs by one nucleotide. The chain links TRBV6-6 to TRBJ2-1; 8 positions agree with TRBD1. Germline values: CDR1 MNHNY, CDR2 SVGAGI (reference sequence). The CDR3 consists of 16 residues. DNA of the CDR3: TGTGCCAGCAGTTACCGACGGACAGGGCAAGGCAATGAGCAGTTTTTC. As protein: CASSYRRTGQGNEQFF.

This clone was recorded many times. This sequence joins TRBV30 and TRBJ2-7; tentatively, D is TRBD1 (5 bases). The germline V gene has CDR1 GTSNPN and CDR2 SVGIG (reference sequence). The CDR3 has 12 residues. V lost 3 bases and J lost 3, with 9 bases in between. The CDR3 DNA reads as TGTGCCTGGAGGACAGAAAACTACGAGCAGTACTTC. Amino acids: CAWRTENYEQYF.

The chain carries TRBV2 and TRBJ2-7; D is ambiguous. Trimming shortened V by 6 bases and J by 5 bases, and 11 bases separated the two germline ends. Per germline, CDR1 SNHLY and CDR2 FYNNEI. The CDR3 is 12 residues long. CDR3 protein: CASRRHSHEQYF. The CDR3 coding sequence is TGTGCCAGCAGGCGACATTCCCACGAGCAGTACTTC.

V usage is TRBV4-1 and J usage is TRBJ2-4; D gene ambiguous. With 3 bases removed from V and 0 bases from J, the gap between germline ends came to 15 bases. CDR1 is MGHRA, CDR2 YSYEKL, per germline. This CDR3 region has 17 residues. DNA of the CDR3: TGCGCCAGCAGCCACCGCGACACCAGACTAGCCAAAAACATTCAGTACTTC. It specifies CASSHRDTRLAKNIQYF.

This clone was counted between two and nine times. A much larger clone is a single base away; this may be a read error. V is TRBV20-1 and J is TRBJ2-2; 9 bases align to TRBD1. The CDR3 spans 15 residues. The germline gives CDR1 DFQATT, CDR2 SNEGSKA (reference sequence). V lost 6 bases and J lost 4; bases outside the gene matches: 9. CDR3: CSARRTGVFTGELFF. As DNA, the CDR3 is TGCAGTGCCAGACGGACAGGGGTCTTCACCGGGGAGCTGTTTTTT.

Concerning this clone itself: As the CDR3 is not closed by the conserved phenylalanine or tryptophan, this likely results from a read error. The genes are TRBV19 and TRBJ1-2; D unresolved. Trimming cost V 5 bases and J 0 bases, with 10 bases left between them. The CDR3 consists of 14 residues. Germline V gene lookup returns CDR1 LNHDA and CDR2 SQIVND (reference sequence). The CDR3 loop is CASSEGRTNYGYTL. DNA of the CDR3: TGTGCCAGTAGTGAGGGCAGAACTAACTATGGCTACACCCTC.

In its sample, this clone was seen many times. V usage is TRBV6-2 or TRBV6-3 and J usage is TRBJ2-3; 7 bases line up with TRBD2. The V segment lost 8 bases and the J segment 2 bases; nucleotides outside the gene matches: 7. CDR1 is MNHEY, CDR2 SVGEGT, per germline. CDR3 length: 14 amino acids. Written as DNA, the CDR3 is TGTGCCAGCCGACGAGCGGGAATCACAGATACGCAGTATTTT. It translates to CASRRAGITDTQYF.